These T cell receptor beta chains were read from a single sample in a study of blood T cell repertoires in COVID-19. The table came from immunoSEQ multiplex PCR; TCRdb's copy has only in-frame clones and leaves some out. The table records under 350,000 clones, about 89% of them present only once. Source material: peripheral blood. Receptor source: a man aged 35 to 55 with acute or convalescent COVID-19. The CDR3 runs from the conserved cysteine through the conserved F or W. Each record gives: clone size, V gene, J gene, D gene, CDR3 DNA, CDR3 protein. A D gene is named only where the DNA matches it firmly. The size field is filled for only some rows; it gives once, few, many or a size class.

>NA|TRBV19|TRBJ2-1|TRBD2
TGTGCCAGTAGCACGGGGAGGGGTGGGAAGAATGAGCAGTTCTTC
CASSTGRGGKNEQFF
>NA|TRBV4-2|TRBJ2-1|TRBD1
TGTGCCAGCAGCCATGGACAGGGAAGGAGCTACAATGAGCAGTTCTTC
CASSHGQGRSYNEQFF
>NA|TRBV5-3|TRBJ1-2|TRBD1
TGTGCCAGAAGCACCCACACATGGGGCAGGGGGATCTATGGCTACACCTTC
CARSTHTWGRGIYGYTF
>once|TRBV7-3|TRBJ1-6|TRBD1
TGTGCCAGCAGCTTAATGGGTGGGACAGAGTATAATTCACCCCTCCACTTT
CASSLMGGTEYNSPLHF
>NA|TRBV9|TRBJ1-2|NA
TGTGCCAGCAGCCCCGATCCAGGGGCGTCAGCTAACTATGGCTACACCTTC
CASSPDPGASANYGYTF
>once|TRBV29-1|TRBJ1-2|TRBD1
TGCAGCGTTCCTCGAACAGGGGGGAAAGGCTACACCTTC
CSVPRTGGKGYTF
>NA|TRBV5-1|TRBJ2-2|NA
TGCGCCAGCAGCTTAGGAGGGCAGGGGAACACCGGGGAGCTGTTTTTT
CASSLGGQGNTGELFF
>NA|TRBV5-1|TRBJ1-2|NA
TGCGCCAGCAGCTTAATTCCAGGACTTAACTATGGCTACACCTTC
CASSLIPGLNYGYTF
>once|TRBV19|TRBJ1-2|NA
TGTGCCAGTAGGCCTGGGAGTACCTATGGCTACACCTTC
CASRPGSTYGYTF
>NA|TRBV30|TRBJ1-1|NA
TGTGCCTGGAGTGCGGACAGGAACACTGAAGCTTTCTTT
CAWSADRNTEAFF
>NA|TRBV6-1|TRBJ2-1|NA
TGTGCCAGCAGTGAAGAGGCAGGGGAAGACAATGAGCAGTTCTTC
CASSEEAGEDNEQFF
>NA|TRBV5-5|TRBJ1-2|NA
TGTGCCAGCAGCTTGGCTCAGGCGGGCGGTGGCTACACCTTC
CASSLAQAGGGYTF
>NA|TRBV11-2|TRBJ2-1|NA
TGTGCCAGCAGCACCGGACATCTCAATGAGCAGTTCTTC
CASSTGHLNEQFF
>NA|TRBV5-1|TRBJ2-1|NA
TGCGCCAGCAGCCCAAACACAGGGTTCGATGAGCAGTTCTTC
CASSPNTGFDEQFF
>NA|TRBV6-5|TRBJ2-7|NA
TGTGCCAGCAGTTACTCCGGGGGGCGCACCTACGAGCAGTACTTC
CASSYSGGRTYEQYF
>NA|TRBV6-5|TRBJ1-3|NA
TGTGCCGGCGGGGGGACTGCCGGAAACACCATATATTTT
CAGGGTAGNTIYF
>NA|TRBV6-5|TRBJ2-1|NA
TGTGCCAGCAGTCCTTACAATGAGCAGTTCTTC
CASSPYNEQFF
>once|TRBV5-1|TRBJ1-1|NA
TGCGCCAGCAGCCTGGGAGCAGGGAACACTGAAGCTTTCTTT
CASSLGAGNTEAFF
>NA|TRBV2|TRBJ1-2|TRBD1
TGTGCCAGCAGACCACAGGGGGCGCGGGGCTACACCTTC
CASRPQGARGYTF
>NA|TRBV5-1|TRBJ2-7|NA
TGCGCCAGCAGGATCGGGAGTGCGGAAGAGCAGTACTTC
CASRIGSAEEQYF
>NA|TRBV9|TRBJ2-1|TRBD2
TGTGCCAGCAGCGCCGAGCCGGGGGGGCTCTACAATGAGCAGTTCTTC
CASSAEPGGLYNEQFF
>NA|TRBV5-6|TRBJ1-4|NA
TGTGCCAGCAGCTTGGCTCCCCCCGGGGAAAAACTGTTTTTT
CASSLAPPGEKLFF
>NA|TRBV3-1/TRBV3-2|TRBJ1-1|NA
TGTGCCAGCAGCCAAGATCCCGTACTAGGGGGTGGCACTGAAGCTTTCTTT
CASSQDPVLGGGTEAFF
>once|TRBV2|TRBJ2-7|NA
TGTGCCAGCAGCGAAGGGAGCTACGAGCAGTACTTC
CASSEGSYEQYF
>NA|TRBV2|TRBJ2-3|NA
TGTGCCAGCAGGGATCGCGGCCACCCCACAGATACGCAGTATTTT
CASRDRGHPTDTQYF
>few|TRBV5-6|TRBJ2-3|TRBD2
TGTGCCAGCAGCTTGAGCGGGGGGCCGGGAGATACGCAGTATTTT
CASSLSGGPGDTQYF
>NA|TRBV24-1|TRBJ1-1|NA
TGTGCCACCGCCCAAGACAGGAACACTGAAGCTTTCTTT
CATAQDRNTEAFF
>NA|TRBV9|TRBJ1-2|TRBD1
TGTGCCAGCAGCTGGGGGACAGAAAACTATGGCTACACCTTC
CASSWGTENYGYTF
>few|TRBV3-1/TRBV3-2|TRBJ1-2|NA
TGTGCCAGCAGCTCTCAGGGTACGAATGGCTACACCTTC
CASSSQGTNGYTF
>once|TRBV6-1|TRBJ1-1|NA
TGTGCCAGCAGTGAATTCAGAGGGACTCCGAACACTGAAGCTTTCTTT
CASSEFRGTPNTEAFF
>NA|TRBV18|TRBJ2-7|TRBD1
TGTGCCAGCTCACGCGACAGGGGTAGAAAGTACTTC
CASSRDRGRKYF
>NA|TRBV6-5|TRBJ2-3|NA
TGTGCCAGCACCGGACGGGGTCCAGATACGCAGTATTTT
CASTGRGPDTQYF
>NA|TRBV24-1|TRBJ1-1|NA
TGTGCCACCAGTGATTTGGGGTGGAGCACTGAAGCTTTCTTT
CATSDLGWSTEAFF
>NA|TRBV20-1|TRBJ1-2|NA
TGCAGTGTTGCACCGGGCTATGGCTACACCTTC
CSVAPGYGYTF
>NA|TRBV18|TRBJ1-1|NA
TGTGCCAGCACCCAGGGCCCGAACACTGAAGCTTTCTTT
CASTQGPNTEAFF
>NA|TRBV6-5|TRBJ1-5|NA
TGTGCCAGCAGTTACACAGCGGGCTCCAAGGCCCAGCATTTT
CASSYTAGSKAQHF
>NA|TRBV3-1/TRBV3-2|TRBJ1-1|TRBD1
TGTGCCAGCAGCCAGCCAGGGGGGTGGACTGAAGCTTTCTTT
CASSQPGGWTEAFF
>few|TRBV2|TRBJ1-6|NA
TGTGCCAGCAATTTAAGGGGAAATTCACCCCTCCACTTT
CASNLRGNSPLHF
>NA|TRBV7-8|TRBJ2-7|NA
TGTGCCAGCAGCTTAGAGATCCGGGGAGGCTACGAGCAGTACTTC
CASSLEIRGGYEQYF
>NA|TRBV5-6|TRBJ2-3|TRBD2
TGTGCCAGCAGCTTTCGGCGGGGGGGCCTCACAGATACGCAGTATTTT
CASSFRRGGLTDTQYF
>NA|TRBV7-8|TRBJ1-6|TRBD1
TGTGCCAGCAGCGTCGGGACAGCATTTGGTTCACCCCTCCACTTT
CASSVGTAFGSPLHF
>NA|TRBV19|TRBJ2-7|NA
TGTGCCAGTAGTCTTACAGGGAGTAACTACGAGCAGTACTTC
CASSLTGSNYEQYF
>NA|TRBV6-2/TRBV6-3|TRBJ1-1|NA
TGTGCCAGCAGTTACTCACTGGGGCAGTTGAACACTGAAGCTTTCTTT
CASSYSLGQLNTEAFF
>NA|TRBV5-1|TRBJ1-4|TRBD1
TGCGCCAGCAGCTCTCTGCCGGGACAGGGTGGGCTAGATGAAAAACTGTTTTTT
CASSSLPGQGGLDEKLFF
>NA|TRBV11-3|TRBJ2-1|TRBD1
TGTGCCAGCAGCTTACAACAGGGGAATGAGCAGTTCTTC
CASSLQQGNEQFF
>once|TRBV29-1|TRBJ1-1|TRBD1
TGCAGCGCTGCGACAGGGTACACAGGGCGAAACACTGAAGCTTTCTTT
CSAATGYTGRNTEAFF
>NA|TRBV7-2|TRBJ1-2|NA
TGTGCCAGCAGCATAGGCGGCCATAACTATGGCTACACCTTC
CASSIGGHNYGYTF
>once|TRBV7-6|TRBJ2-1|TRBD2
TGTGCCAGCAGTTCCTCTAGCGGGGGCGGGAGATACAATGAGCAGTTCTTC
CASSSSSGGGRYNEQFF
>NA|TRBV6-2/TRBV6-3|TRBJ2-7|NA
TGTGCCAGCAGTTCTGACAGCCACGAGCAGTACTTC
CASSSDSHEQYF
>NA|TRBV10-1|TRBJ2-2|NA
TGCGCCACCTCTTTAGCCGCCGGGGAGCTGTTTTTT
CATSLAAGELFF
>NA|TRBV12-5|TRBJ1-5|NA
TGTGCTAGTGGTTTAGAGCCCAATCAGCCCCAGCATTTT
CASGLEPNQPQHF
>NA|TRBV5-5|TRBJ1-6|NA
TGTGCCAGCAGCTTGGAACGGGGAACACCCCTCCACTTT
CASSLERGTPLHF
>few|TRBV4-2|TRBJ2-5|NA
TGTGCCAGCAGCCAAGTCTCCTCGGAGACCGGAGAGACCCAGTACTTC
CASSQVSSETGETQYF
>NA|TRBV6-6|TRBJ2-7|NA
TGTGCCAGCAGTTACTCCCCAGGGTTCATCGACGAGCAGTACTTC
CASSYSPGFIDEQYF
>NA|TRBV27|TRBJ1-6|TRBD1
TGTGCCAGCAGTTTGGGACAGGCCTCACCCCTCCACTTT
CASSLGQASPLHF
>NA|TRBV5-4|TRBJ1-4|TRBD1
TGTGCCAGCAGCCGAAACAGGGGCGGTAATGAAAAACTGTTTTTT
CASSRNRGGNEKLFF
>few|TRBV5-6|TRBJ1-2|TRBD1
TGTGCCAGCAGCGGCGGGACAGGGGGCGCGGGCTATGGCTACACCTTC
CASSGGTGGAGYGYTF